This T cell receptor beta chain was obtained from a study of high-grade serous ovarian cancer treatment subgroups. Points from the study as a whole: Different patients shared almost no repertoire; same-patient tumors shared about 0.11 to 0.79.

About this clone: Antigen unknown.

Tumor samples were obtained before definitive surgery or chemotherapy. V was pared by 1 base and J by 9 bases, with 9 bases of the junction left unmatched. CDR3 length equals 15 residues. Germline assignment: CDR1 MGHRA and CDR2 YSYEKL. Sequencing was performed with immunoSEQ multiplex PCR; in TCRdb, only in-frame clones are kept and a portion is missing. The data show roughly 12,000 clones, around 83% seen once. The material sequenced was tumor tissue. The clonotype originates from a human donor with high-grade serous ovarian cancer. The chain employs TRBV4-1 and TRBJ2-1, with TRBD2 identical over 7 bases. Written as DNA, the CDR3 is TGCGCCAGCAGCCAAGGAGTCGGTGGGAGGGGTGAGCAGTTCTTC. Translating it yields CASSQGVGGRGEQFF.